A selection of T cell receptor beta chains follows, all from one sample in a study of vaccination and CD4 T cells after COVID-19. Their target antigens are unknown. TCRdb re-analysed the PCR reads in MiXCR, keeping a single row per CDR3 protein. The sample gives roughly 28,000 distinct CDR3 sequences, roughly two fifths of which show up once; over 4% is in the top ten. This specimen consisted of CD4+ T cells from blood, cultured in vitro, obtained about 7 months after SARS-CoV-2 vaccination. These receptors were taken from a human donor who had recovered from COVID-19. Both conserved end residues are part of each CDR3. The D gene is left open where the match is weak. Clone size is given for some rows only: seen once, a few or many times, or a class if the clone is expanded.

>TRBJ2-3|TRBV25-1|NA|TRBD2
CASSVGTRGTDTQYF
TGTGCCAGCAGTGTGGGGACTAGGGGCACAGATACGCAGTATTTT
>TRBJ2-5|TRBV24-1|few|TRBD2
CATSDPGTSGFGTQYF
TGTGCCACCAGTGATCCCGGGACTAGCGGTTTTGGGACCCAGTACTTC
>TRBJ2-1|TRBV7-3|few|TRBD2
CASSPGGTNNEQFF
TGTGCCAGCAGCCCGGGGGGGACCAACAATGAGCAGTTCTTC
>TRBJ2-7|TRBV27|few|TRBD2
CASSWGLAGGGYEQYF
TGTGCCAGCAGTTGGGGACTAGCGGGAGGGGGCTACGAGCAGTACTTC
>TRBJ1-1|TRBV7-9|once|NA
CASSLGGLGTEAFF
TGTGCCAGCAGCTTAGGGGGGCTCGGCACTGAAGCTTTCTTT
>TRBJ2-3|TRBV6-1|NA|TRBD2
CASTLATSGRSDTQYF
TGTGCCAGCACTCTCGCGACTAGCGGGAGAAGCGATACGCAGTATTTT
>TRBJ2-1|TRBV20-1|NA|NA
CSARGQSYNEQFF
TGCAGTGCTAGAGGCCAGTCTTACAATGAGCAGTTCTTC
>TRBJ2-7|TRBV7-9|NA|TRBD1
CASSLMTGGYEQYF
TGTGCCAGCAGCCTGATGACAGGGGGCTACGAGCAGTACTTC
>TRBJ2-3|TRBV27|NA|NA
CASSLFSAGGRTDTQYF
TGTGCCAGCAGTTTATTTAGCGCAGGGGGGCGCACAGATACGCAGTATTTT
>TRBJ2-5|TRBV2|few|NA
CASSERETQYF
TGTGCCAGCAGTGAACGGGAGACCCAGTACTTC
>TRBJ2-7|TRBV7-9|NA|TRBD1
CASRPGQGVDEWNF
TGTGCCAGCAGACCGGGACAGGGTGTAGACGAGTGGAACTTC
>TRBJ2-3|TRBV7-3|NA|NA
CASSSTGSLDTQYF
TGTGCCAGCAGCTCAACCGGTTCCCTAGATACGCAGTATTTT
>TRBJ2-7|TRBV11-2|medium-sized|NA
CASSPGTANSYEQYF
TGTGCCAGCAGCCCAGGGACGGCGAATTCCTACGAGCAGTACTTC
>TRBJ1-2|TRBV2|once|NA
CASSEARRTNYGYTF
TGTGCCAGCAGTGAAGCGCGGCGTACTAACTATGGCTACACCTTC
>TRBJ1-2|TRBV7-9|few|NA
CASSLGQSPNYGYTF
TGTGCCAGCAGCCTAGGACAGTCCCCTAACTATGGCTACACCTTC
>TRBJ1-1|TRBV12-3/TRBV12-4|NA|TRBD1
CASRRDSLAKAFF
TGTGCCAGCAGACGGGACAGTCTCGCCAAAGCTTTCTTT
>TRBJ1-2|TRBV6-1|NA|NA
CASRRGTSAYENTF
TGTGCCAGCAGGCGGGGGACTTCGGCTTACGAGAACACCTTC
>TRBJ2-7|TRBV19|few|NA
CATQDYYEQYF
TGTGCCACCCAAGACTACTACGAGCAGTACTTC
>TRBJ2-3|TRBV28|few|TRBD1
CASRLTGGTDTQYF
TGTGCCAGCAGATTGACAGGGGGCACAGATACGCAGTATTTT
>TRBJ2-5|TRBV18|NA|NA
CASSPPRLANQETQYF
TGTGCCAGCTCACCACCCAGGCTAGCGAATCAAGAGACCCAGTACTTC
>TRBJ2-3|TRBV6-1|NA|NA
CASYRGAGDTQYF
TGTGCCAGCTATAGAGGGGCCGGAGATACGCAGTATTTT
>TRBJ2-2|TRBV7-9|NA|NA
CASSLLSSNTGELFF
TGTGCCAGCAGCCTGCTTAGTTCGAACACCGGGGAGCTGTTTTTT
>TRBJ2-7|TRBV20-1|NA|TRBD1
CKVGGTGTYEQYF
TGCAAAGTAGGGGGGACAGGCACCTACGAGCAGTACTTC
>TRBJ2-7|TRBV6-1|few|NA
CASSQGLYEQYF
TGTGCCAGCAGTCAGGGGCTATACGAGCAGTACTTC
>TRBJ2-5|TRBV28|NA|NA
CASSFGDGSRETQYF
TGTGCCAGCAGTTTCGGTGACGGTAGTAGGGAGACCCAGTACTTC
>TRBJ1-5|TRBV28|NA|NA
CASSRTGIGQPQHF
TGTGCCAGCAGCCGCACAGGAATTGGTCAGCCCCAGCATTTT
>TRBJ2-7|TRBV6-1|NA|NA
CASSRNQYEQYF
TGTGCCAGCAGTCGTAACCAGTACGAGCAGTACTTC
>TRBJ2-5|TRBV19|NA|TRBD1
CASSGTGQGRETQYF
TGTGCCAGTAGCGGGACGGGACAGGGAAGGGAGACCCAGTACTTC
>TRBJ1-5|TRBV12-3/TRBV12-4|NA|NA
CASRLGPYSNQPQHF
TGTGCCAGCAGGCTGGGACCCTATAGCAATCAGCCCCAGCATTTT
>TRBJ1-2|TRBV30|NA|TRBD1
CAGSGTGVYGYTF
TGTGCCGGCTCCGGGACAGGCGTGTATGGCTACACCTTC
>TRBJ2-1|TRBV15|NA|TRBD2
CATSVDGGGRSYNEQFF
TGTGCCACCAGTGTCGATGGAGGCGGGAGATCCTACAATGAGCAGTTCTTC